Presented here are 7 T cell receptor beta chains from one specimen sequenced in a study of T cell responses to AZD1222 COVID-19 vaccine (dated by TCRdb to the early 2020s). The meaning of the sample's time point label: about 28 days (+/-7) after the second vaccine dose. Receptor libraries were prepared by the immunoSEQ multiplex PCR assay. In its TCRdb copy, this immuneACCESS table keeps in-frame sequences only and misses some clones. Where compared with another copy, unresolved V genes explain less than half of these, and the others have no known cause. For this sample the table gives 130,000 or so clones, of which about nine tenths were detected only once. The top ten clonotypes cover more than 1% of the sample. Sequencing used peripheral blood, obtained 28 days after the second AZD1222 dose. Receptor source: an adult who received the AZD1222 COVID-19 vaccine.

V usage is TRBV13 and J usage is TRBJ1-3; D ambiguous. V dropped 5 bases and J dropped 2 bases, with 10 bases sitting between them. In germline, CDR1 is PRHDT, CDR2 FYEKMQ (reference sequence). The CDR3 spans 14 residues. As DNA, the CDR3 is TGTGCCAGCAGCCCGCTAGGCGCTGGAAACACCATATATTTT. It encodes CASSPLGAGNTIYF.

The gene calls are TRBV28 and TRBJ1-5; the match to TRBD1 covers 8 bases. J gave up 6 bases and V 2 bases, and 6 bases lay outside the gene matches. Per germline, CDR1 MDHEN and CDR2 SYDVKM. The CDR3 totals 15 residues. CDR3 DNA: TGTGCCAGCAGTTTAGCAGGGGGCGGGCGTCAGCCCCAGCATTTT. It is translated as CASSLAGGGRQPQHF.

To note about this clone: One end of the junction varies from germline; a read error may be responsible. This sequence joins TRBV4-1 and TRBJ2-1, with a possible D match to TRBD2 (5 bases). The CDR3 runs 17 residues. CDR1 and CDR2 (germline): MGHRA, YSYEKL. The CDR3 protein is CASSHVDLGVSYSEQFF. The CDR3 nucleotides are TGCGCCAGCAGCCACGTAGATTTGGGAGTATCCTACAGTGAGCAGTTCTTC.

The chain links TRBV2 to TRBJ2-7; weak D call: TRBD2 (5 bases). Germline assignment: CDR1 SNHLY and CDR2 FYNNEI. V dropped 4 bases and J dropped 3 bases, with 7 bases sitting between them. The CDR3 contains 12 residues. CDR3 region: CASSAGSYEQYF. In DNA form, the CDR3 reads TGTGCCAGCAGTGCGGGGAGCTACGAGCAGTACTTC.

The V and J genes are TRBV27 and TRBJ2-7; 8 positions agree with TRBD1. Germline V gene sequence: CDR1 MNHEY, CDR2 SMNVEV (reference sequence). Losses at the gene ends were 2 bases for V and 2 bases for J; bases not matched to a gene: 11. This CDR3 contains 17 residues. CDR3 DNA: TGTGCCAGCAGTTTAAGATCAGGGGGCGGATTCACCTACGAGCAGTACTTC. It yields the protein CASSLRSGGGFTYEQYF.

The V gene is TRBV10-3, the J gene TRBJ1-2; 10 bases line up with TRBD1. Germline lookup yields CDR1 ENHRY and CDR2 SYGVKD. V shed 7 bases, J shed 8 bases, and the junction held 19 bases outside the gene matches. This CDR3 contains 17 residues. CDR3 sequence reads: CAIKGVPGQGKSLGYTF. As DNA, the CDR3 is TGTGCCATCAAAGGGGTTCCGGGACAGGGGAAATCCTTGGGCTACACCTTC.

V usage is TRBV28 and J usage is TRBJ2-7; D perhaps matches TRBD1 (6 bases). Germline lookup yields CDR1 MDHEN and CDR2 SYDVKM. This CDR3 is 14 amino acids long. The V gene lost 6 bases and the J gene lost 3 bases, with 15 bases spanning the gap. CDR3 bases: TGTGCCAGCAGACCCTACAGGGTTCACTACGAGCAGTACTTC. Its translation: CASRPYRVHYEQYF.